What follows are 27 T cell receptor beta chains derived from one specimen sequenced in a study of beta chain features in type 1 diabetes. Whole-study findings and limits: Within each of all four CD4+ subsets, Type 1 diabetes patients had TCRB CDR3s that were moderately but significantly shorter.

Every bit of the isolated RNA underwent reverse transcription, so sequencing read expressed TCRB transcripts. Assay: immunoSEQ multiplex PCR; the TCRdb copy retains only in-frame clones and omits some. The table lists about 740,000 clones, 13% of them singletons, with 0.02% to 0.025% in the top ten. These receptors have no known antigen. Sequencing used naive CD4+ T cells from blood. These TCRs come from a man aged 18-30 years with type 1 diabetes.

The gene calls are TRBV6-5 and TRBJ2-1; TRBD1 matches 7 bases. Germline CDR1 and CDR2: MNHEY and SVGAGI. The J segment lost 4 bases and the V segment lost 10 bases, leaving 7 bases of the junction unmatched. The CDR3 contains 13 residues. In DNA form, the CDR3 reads TGTGCCATAACGGACAGGCTATACAATGAGCAGTTCTTC. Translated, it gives CAITDRLYNEQFF.

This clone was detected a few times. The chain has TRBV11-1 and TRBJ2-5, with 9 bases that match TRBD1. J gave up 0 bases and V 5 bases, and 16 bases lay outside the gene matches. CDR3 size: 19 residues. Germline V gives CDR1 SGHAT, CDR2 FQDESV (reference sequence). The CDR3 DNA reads TGTGCCAGCAGCCAAAGTTCGCCGGGACAGGGACTGTACCAAGAGACCCAGTACTTC. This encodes CASSQSSPGQGLYQETQYF.

CDR3 sequence reads: CASSFTGSSGANVLTF. CDR3 sequence (DNA): TGTGCCAGCAGCTTCACAGGGAGCTCTGGGGCCAACGTCCTGACTTTC. The rearrangement uses TRBV5-4 and TRBJ2-6; D is perhaps TRBD1 (6 bases). The germline V and J ends were trimmed by 2 bases and 0 bases, with 9 bases remaining between them. This CDR3 has 16 amino acids. Germline-derived CDR1 and CDR2 are SGHNT and YYREEE (reference sequence).

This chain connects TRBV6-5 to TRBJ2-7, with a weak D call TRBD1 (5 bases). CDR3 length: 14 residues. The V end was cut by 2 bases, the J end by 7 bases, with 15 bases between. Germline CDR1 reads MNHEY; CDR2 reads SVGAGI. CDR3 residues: CASSYVQGLQEQYF. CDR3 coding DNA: TGTGCCAGCAGTTACGTCCAGGGTCTGCAAGAGCAGTACTTC.

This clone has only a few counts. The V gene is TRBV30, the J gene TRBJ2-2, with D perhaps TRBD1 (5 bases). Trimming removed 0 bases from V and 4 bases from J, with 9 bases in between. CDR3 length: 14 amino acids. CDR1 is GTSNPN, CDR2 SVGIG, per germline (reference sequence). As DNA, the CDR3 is TGTGCCTGGAGTGTGGGGCGAAGCACCGGGGAGCTGTTTTTT. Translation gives CAWSVGRSTGELFF.

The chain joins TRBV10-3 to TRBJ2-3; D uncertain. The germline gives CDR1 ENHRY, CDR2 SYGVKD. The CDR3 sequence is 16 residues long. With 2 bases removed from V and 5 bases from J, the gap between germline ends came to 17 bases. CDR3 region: CAISEGLLLTRDTQYF. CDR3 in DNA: TGTGCCATCAGTGAGGGCCTGCTTCTGACCAGAGATACGCAGTATTTT.

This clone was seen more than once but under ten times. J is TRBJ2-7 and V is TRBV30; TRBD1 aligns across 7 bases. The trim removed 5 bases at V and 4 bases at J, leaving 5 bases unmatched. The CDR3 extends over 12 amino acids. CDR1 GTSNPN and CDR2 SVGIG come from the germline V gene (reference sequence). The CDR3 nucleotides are TGTGCCTGGGGTAAACAGGGGTACGAGCAGTACTTC. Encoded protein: CAWGKQGYEQYF.

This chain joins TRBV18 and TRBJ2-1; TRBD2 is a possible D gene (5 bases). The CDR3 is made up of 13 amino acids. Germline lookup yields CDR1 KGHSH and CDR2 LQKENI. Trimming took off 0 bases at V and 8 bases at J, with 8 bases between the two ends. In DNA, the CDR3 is TGTGCCAGCTCACCACCGGGAGTGGATGAGCAGTTCTTC. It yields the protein CASSPPGVDEQFF.

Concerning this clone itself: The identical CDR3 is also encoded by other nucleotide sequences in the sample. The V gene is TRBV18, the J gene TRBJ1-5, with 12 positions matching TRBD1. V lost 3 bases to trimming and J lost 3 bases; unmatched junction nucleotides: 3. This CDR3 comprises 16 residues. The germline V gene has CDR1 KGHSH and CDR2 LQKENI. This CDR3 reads CASSPGQGAPNQPQHF. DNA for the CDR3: TGTGCCAGCTCACCGGGACAGGGGGCCCCCAATCAGCCCCAGCATTTT.

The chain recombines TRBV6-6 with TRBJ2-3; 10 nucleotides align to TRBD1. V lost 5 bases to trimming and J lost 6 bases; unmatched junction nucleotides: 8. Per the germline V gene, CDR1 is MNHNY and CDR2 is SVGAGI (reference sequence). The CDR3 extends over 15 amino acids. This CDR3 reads CASSDPGQGSDTQYF. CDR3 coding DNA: TGTGCCAGCAGTGATCCGGGACAGGGGTCGGATACGCAGTATTTT.

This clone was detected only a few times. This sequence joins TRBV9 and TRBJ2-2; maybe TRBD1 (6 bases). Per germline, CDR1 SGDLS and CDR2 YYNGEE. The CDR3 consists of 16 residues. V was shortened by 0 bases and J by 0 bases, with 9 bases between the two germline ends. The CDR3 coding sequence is TGTGCCAGCAGCGTAGCGGGACACCCGAACACCGGGGAGCTGTTTTTT. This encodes CASSVAGHPNTGELFF.

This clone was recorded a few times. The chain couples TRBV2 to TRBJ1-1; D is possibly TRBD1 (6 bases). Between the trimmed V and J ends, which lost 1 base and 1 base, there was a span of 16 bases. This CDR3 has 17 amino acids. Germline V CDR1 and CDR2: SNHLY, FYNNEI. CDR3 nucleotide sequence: TGTGCCAGCAGTGAAGTTCCCTCAGGGGCAGGGAACACTGAAGCTTTCTTT. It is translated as CASSEVPSGAGNTEAFF.

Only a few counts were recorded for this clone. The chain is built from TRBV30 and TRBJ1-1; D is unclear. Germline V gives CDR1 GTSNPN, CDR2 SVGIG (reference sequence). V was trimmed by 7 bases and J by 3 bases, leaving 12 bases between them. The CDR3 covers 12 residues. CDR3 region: CAYRRDHTEAFF. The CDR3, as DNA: TGTGCCTATCGAAGGGATCACACTGAAGCTTTCTTT. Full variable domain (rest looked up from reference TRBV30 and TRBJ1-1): SQTIHQWPATLVQPVGSPLSLECTVEGTSNPNLYWYRQAAGRGLQLLFYSVGIGQISSEVPQNLSASRPQDRQFILSSKKLLLSDSGFYLCAYRRDHTEAFFGQGTRLTVV.

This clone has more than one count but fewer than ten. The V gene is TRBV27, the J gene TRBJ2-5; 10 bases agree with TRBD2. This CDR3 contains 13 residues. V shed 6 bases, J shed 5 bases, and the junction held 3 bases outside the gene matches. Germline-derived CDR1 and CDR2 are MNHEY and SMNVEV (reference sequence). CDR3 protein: CASRSGGVETQYF. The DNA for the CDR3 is TGTGCCAGCAGAAGCGGGGGGGTCGAGACCCAGTACTTC.

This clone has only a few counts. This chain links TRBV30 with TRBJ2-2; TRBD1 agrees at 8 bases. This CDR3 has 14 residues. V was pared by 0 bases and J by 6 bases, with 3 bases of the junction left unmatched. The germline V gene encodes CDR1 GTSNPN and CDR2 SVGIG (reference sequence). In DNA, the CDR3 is TGTGCCTGGAGTGTACAGACAGGGGCCGGGGAGCTGTTTTTT. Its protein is CAWSVQTGAGELFF.

The CDR3 spells CASSLPGSTDTQYF. Here the CDR3 DNA reads TGTGCCAGCAGCTTGCCGGGAAGCACAGATACGCAGTATTTT. The chain carries TRBV5-4 and TRBJ2-3, with D possibly TRBD2 on 5 matching bases. Per the germline V gene, CDR1 is SGHNT and CDR2 is YYREEE (reference sequence). V lost 1 base and J 0 bases, leaving 6 bases between the germline ends. This CDR3 has 14 residues.

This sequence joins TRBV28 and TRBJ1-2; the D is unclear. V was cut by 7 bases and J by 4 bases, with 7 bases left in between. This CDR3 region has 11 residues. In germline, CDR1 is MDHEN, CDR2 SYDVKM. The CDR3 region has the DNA TGTGCCAGCACCAACTCCTATGGCTACACCTTC. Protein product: CASTNSYGYTF.

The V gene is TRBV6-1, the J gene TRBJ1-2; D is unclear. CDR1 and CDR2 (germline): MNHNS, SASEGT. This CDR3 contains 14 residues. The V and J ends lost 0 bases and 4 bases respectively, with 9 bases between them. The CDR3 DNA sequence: TGTGCCAGCAGTGAAGCCCCCGGAGCCTATGGCTACACCTTC. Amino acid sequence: CASSEAPGAYGYTF.

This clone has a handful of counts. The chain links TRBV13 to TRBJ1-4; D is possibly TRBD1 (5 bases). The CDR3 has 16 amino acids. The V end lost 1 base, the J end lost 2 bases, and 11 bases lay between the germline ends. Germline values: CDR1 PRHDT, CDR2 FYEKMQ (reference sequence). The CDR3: CASSLEFGGTNEKLFF. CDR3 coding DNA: TGTGCCAGCAGCTTAGAGTTTGGGGGTACTAATGAAAAACTGTTTTTT.

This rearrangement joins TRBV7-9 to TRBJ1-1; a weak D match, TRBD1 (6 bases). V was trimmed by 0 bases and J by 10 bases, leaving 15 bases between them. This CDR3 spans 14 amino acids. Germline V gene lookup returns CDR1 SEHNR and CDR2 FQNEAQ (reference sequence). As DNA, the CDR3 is TGTGCCAGCAGCTTAGCGTCTGGGGGCGCTGGAGCTTTCTTT. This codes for CASSLASGGAGAFF.

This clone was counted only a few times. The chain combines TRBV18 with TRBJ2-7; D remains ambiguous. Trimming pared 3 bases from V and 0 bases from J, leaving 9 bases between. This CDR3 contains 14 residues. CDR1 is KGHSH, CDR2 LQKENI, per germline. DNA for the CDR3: TGTGCCAGCTCACCCAGGCTGACCTCCTACGAGCAGTACTTC. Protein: CASSPRLTSYEQYF.

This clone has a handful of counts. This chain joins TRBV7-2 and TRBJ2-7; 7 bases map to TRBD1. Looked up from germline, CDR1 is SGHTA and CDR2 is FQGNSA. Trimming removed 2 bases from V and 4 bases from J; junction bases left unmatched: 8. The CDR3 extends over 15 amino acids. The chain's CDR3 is CASSLYRGDLYEQYF. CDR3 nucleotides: TGTGCCAGCAGCTTATACAGGGGCGACTTGTACGAGCAGTACTTC.

This CDR3 reads CAWSSHGGNEKLFF. The CDR3, as DNA: TGTGCCTGGAGTTCACACGGAGGTAATGAAAAACTGTTTTTT. The genes are TRBV30 and TRBJ1-4; no clear D gene. V dropped 2 bases and J dropped 4 bases, with 11 bases sitting between them. CDR1 GTSNPN and CDR2 SVGIG come from the germline V gene (reference sequence). CDR3 length: 14 residues.

DNA of the CDR3: TGTGCCGGCTACCAGGGGGCTGAGACCCAGTACTTC. Its protein is CAGYQGAETQYF. This chain links TRBV2 with TRBJ2-5; TRBD1 matches 8 bases. The V gene's germline CDR1 is SNHLY and CDR2 FYNNEI. Trimming removed 11 bases from V and 5 bases from J; junction bases left unmatched: 7. This CDR3 region has 12 residues.

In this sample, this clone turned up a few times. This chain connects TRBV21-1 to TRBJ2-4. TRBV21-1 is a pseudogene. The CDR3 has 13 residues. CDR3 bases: TGTGCCAGCAGCAAAACGCCACGGACCCTGGAGTACTTC. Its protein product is CASSKTPRTLEYF.

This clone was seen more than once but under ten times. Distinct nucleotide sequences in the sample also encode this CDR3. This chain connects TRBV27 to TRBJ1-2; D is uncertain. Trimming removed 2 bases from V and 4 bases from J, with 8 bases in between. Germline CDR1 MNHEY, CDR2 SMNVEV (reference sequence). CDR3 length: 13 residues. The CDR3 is CASSLRGGYGYTF. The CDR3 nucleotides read TGTGCCAGCAGTTTACGGGGAGGCTATGGCTACACCTTC.

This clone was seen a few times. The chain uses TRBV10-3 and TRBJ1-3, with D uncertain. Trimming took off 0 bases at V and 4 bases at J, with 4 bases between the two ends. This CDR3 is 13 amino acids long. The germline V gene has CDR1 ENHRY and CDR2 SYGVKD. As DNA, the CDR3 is TGTGCCATCAGTGAGTCCGGGGGAAACACCATATATTTT. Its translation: CAISESGGNTIYF.